This T cell receptor (beta chain) was recovered during a study of shared T cell receptors in the human thymus. The CDR3 contains 16 residues. Germline lookup yields CDR1 SGHDN and CDR2 FVKESK. The germline V and J ends were trimmed by 5 bases and 4 bases, with 20 bases remaining between them. Generated by immunoSEQ multiplex PCR, the TCRdb table keeps only in-frame clones and is missing some. The top ten clones hold about 0.013% of a sample with 500,000 to 550,000 clones, about 84% of them seen once. A single count supports this clone. A further study also used this sample, focusing on human thymus T cells. This second study says: The donors were infants in Finland with congenital heart defects, otherwise immunologically healthy. Corrective heart surgery yielded the resections from which the thymus tissue came. There appeared to be biased usage of V and J genes in thymic and blood repertoires. Unrelated individuals were reported by related research to share highly overlapping thymic repertoires.

The rearrangement joins TRBV14 to TRBJ2-5; the D gene is possibly TRBD1 (6 bases). This TCR derives from a boy younger than two with a congenital heart defect. The source material was thymocytes. The CDR3 loop reads CASSAKRGTRGETQYF. CDR3 coding DNA: TGTGCCAGCAGCGCCAAGAGAGGGACAAGGGGAGAGACCCAGTACTTC. The full variable domain, completed using reference TRBV14 and TRBJ2-5, is EAGVTQFPSHSVIEKGQTVTLRCDPISGHDNLYWYRRVMGKEIKFLLHFVKESKQDESGMPNNRFLAERTGGTYSTLKVQPAELEDSGVYFCASSAKRGTRGETQYFGPGTRLLVL.